A selection of T cell receptor beta chains follows, all from one sample in a study of cytomegalovirus exposure and HLA in healthy donors. Generated by immunoSEQ multiplex PCR, the TCRdb table keeps only in-frame clones and is missing some. The sample includes 100,000 to 140,000 clones, 82% of them seen just once. Sequencing was performed on PBMCs. The receptors here all came from a young man in good health and CMV-seropositive. Both conserved end residues are trimmed from each CDR3.

j_call	v_call	cdr3_aa
TRBJ2-6	TRBV19	ASSIYYRGKSSGANGLT
TRBJ1-5	TRBV9	ASARDRDQPQH
TRBJ1-6	TRBV2	ASNLQGRDNSPLH
TRBJ1-3	TRBV28	ASTSPVGESGNTIY
TRBJ2-7	TRBV6-5	ASREMADEQY
TRBJ2-1	TRBV6-4	ASSDSGGSNEQF
TRBJ2-7	TRBV5-1	ASSLGQGGGSYEQY
TRBJ2-2	TRBV2	ASRRTGAGELF
TRBJ2-2	TRBV29-1	SVRDRAEGHTGELF
TRBJ2-2	TRBV5-1	ASSPGTGGSGELF
TRBJ1-6	TRBV4-1	ASSQDRGDNSPLH
TRBJ1-2	TRBV7-2	ASSLMAGGHGYT
TRBJ1-6	TRBV19	ATTGTDNSPLH
NA	TRBV27	ASSLWGPNSYEQY
TRBJ2-5	TRBV7-8	ASSLTGGGETQY
TRBJ1-1	TRBV5-8	ASSLNPGEAF
TRBJ2-3	TRBV19	ASSTGADTQY
TRBJ2-7	TRBV2	ASSKTGYYEQY
TRBJ2-3	TRBV7-9	ASSLKGDRGADTQY
TRBJ2-1	TRBV6-1	ASSERAGEVPVEF
TRBJ1-2	TRBV19	ASSPTGVYGYT
TRBJ2-5	TRBV5-4	ASSLAGDSGRTQY
TRBJ2-2	TRBV18	ASSVFAENTGELF
TRBJ1-3	TRBV1	TSSHRGSNGNTIY
TRBJ2-5	TRBV9	ASSGTHLAGETQY
TRBJ1-3	TRBV27	ASSEGGGTGNTIY
TRBJ2-7	TRBV25-1	ASSAQGYRHEQY
TRBJ1-1	TRBV7-9	ASSLLQSSNTEAF
TRBJ1-2	TRBV6-5	ASSSGGGYT
TRBJ1-1	TRBV14	ASSQQERTEAF
TRBJ2-2	TRBV5-1	ASSSPRTGGNTGELF
TRBJ2-6	TRBV5-1	ASSLAGAGANGLT
TRBJ2-3	TRBV29-1	SASSRVPDTQY
TRBJ1-1	TRBV4-2	ASSQDRITGGPPEAF
TRBJ2-7	TRBV6-1	ASRAHGSQYEQY
TRBJ2-1	TRBV6-1	ASSEAGAPYNEQF
TRBJ1-1	TRBV6-5	ASSYSNREGAF
TRBJ1-2	TRBV5-8	ASSPRLRYGYT
TRBJ2-7	TRBV11-2	ASSAPSGGLYKSSYEQY
TRBJ2-5	TRBV6-6	ASSSFPRQY
TRBJ1-5	TRBV6-5	ASSLKQGDNQPQH
TRBJ2-3	TRBV5-1	ASSFDRGYADTQY
TRBJ2-3	TRBV19	ASSMVGLAGGQGTQY
TRBJ2-2	TRBV7-2	ASSLQLTGTNTGELF
TRBJ2-7	TRBV2	ASRIRDRGYEQY